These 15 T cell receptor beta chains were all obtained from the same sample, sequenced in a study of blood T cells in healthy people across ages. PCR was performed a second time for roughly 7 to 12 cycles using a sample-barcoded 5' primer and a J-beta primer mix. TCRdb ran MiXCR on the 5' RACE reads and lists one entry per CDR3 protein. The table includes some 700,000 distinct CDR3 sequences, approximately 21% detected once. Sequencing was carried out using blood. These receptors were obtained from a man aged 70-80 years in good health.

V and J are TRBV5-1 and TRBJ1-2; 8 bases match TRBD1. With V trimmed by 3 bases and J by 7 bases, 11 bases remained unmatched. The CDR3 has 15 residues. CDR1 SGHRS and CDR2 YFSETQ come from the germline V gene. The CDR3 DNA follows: TGCGCCAGCAGCTCGGACCCGACAGGGGCCAGTGGCTACACCTTC. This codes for CASSSDPTGASGYTF.

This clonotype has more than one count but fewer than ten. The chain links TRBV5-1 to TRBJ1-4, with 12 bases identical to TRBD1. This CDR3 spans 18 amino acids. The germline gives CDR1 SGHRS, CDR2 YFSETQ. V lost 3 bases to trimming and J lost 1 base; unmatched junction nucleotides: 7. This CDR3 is CASSWGQGAGGTNEKLFF. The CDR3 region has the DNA TGCGCCAGCAGCTGGGGACAGGGGGCCGGCGGAACTAATGAAAAACTGTTTTTT.

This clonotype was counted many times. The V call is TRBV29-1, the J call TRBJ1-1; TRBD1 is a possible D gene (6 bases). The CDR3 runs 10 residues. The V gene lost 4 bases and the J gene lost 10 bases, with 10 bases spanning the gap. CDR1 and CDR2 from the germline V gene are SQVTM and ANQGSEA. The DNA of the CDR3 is TGCAGCGTTGTAGGGACAACAGCTTTCTTT. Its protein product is CSVVGTTAFF.

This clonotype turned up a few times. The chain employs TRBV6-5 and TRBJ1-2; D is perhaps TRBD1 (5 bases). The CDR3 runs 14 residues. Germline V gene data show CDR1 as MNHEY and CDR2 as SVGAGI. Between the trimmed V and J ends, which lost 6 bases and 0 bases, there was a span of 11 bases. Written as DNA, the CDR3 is TGTGCCAGCAGAGGGGACGGTCCTAACTATGGCTACACCTTC. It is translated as CASRGDGPNYGYTF.

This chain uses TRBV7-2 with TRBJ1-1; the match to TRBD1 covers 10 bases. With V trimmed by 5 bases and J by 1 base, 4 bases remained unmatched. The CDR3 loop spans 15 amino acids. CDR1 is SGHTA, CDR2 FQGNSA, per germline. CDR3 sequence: CASSRQGAWNTEAFF. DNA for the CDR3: TGTGCCAGCAGCCGACAGGGGGCATGGAACACTGAAGCTTTCTTT.

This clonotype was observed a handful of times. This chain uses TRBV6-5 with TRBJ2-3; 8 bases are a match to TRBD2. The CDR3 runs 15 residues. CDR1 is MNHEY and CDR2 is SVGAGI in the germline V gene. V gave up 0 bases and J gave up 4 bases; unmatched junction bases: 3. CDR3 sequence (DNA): TGTGCCAGCAGTTACTCACGGACTAGCCCAGATACGCAGTATTTT. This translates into CASSYSRTSPDTQYF.

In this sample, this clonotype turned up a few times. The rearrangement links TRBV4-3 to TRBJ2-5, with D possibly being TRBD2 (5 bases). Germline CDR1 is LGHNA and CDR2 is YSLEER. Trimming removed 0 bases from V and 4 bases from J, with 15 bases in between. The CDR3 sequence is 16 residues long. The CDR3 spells CASSQDTNAGRETQYF. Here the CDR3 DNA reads TGCGCCAGCAGCCAAGATACAAATGCGGGTCGAGAGACCCAGTACTTC.

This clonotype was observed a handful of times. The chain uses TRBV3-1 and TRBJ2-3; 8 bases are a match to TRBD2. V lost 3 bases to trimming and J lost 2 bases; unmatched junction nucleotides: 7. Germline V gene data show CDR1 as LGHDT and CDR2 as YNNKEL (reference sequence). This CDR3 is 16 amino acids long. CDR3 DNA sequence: TGTGCCAGCAGCCACGCGGGGGGTCCCCTCACAGATACGCAGTATTTT. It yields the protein CASSHAGGPLTDTQYF.

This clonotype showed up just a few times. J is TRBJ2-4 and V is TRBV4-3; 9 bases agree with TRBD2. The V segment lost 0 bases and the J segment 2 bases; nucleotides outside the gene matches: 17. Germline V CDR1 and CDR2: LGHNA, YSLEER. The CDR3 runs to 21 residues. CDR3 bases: TGCGCCAGCAGCCAAGACGGGTTAAGGGCGGGAGGGCCCTCGACCAAAAACATTCAGTACTTC. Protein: CASSQDGLRAGGPSTKNIQYF.

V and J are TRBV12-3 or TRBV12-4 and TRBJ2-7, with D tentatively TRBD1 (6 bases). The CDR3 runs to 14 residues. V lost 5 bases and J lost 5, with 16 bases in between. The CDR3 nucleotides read TGTGCCAGCAGTCCACACAGGGATGCGGACGAGCAGTACTTC. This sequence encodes CASSPHRDADEQYF.

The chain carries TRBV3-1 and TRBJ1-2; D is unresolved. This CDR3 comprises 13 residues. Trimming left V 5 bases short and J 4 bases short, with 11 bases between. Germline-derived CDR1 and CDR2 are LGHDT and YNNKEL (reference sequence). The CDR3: CASSAGSSYGYTF. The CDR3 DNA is TGTGCCAGCAGCGCTGGATCTTCCTATGGCTACACCTTC.

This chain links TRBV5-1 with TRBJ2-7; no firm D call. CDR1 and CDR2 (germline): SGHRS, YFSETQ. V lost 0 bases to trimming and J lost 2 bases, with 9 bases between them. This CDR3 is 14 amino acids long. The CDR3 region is CASSLVKGTYEQYF. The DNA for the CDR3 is TGCGCCAGCAGCTTGGTAAAGGGAACCTACGAGCAGTACTTC.

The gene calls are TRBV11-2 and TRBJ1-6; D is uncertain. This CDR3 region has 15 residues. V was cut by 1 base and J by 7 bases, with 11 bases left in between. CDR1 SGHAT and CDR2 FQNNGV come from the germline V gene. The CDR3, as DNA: TGTGCCAGCAGCTTAGTAGACACGAAAAATTCACCCCTCCACTTT. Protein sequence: CASSLVDTKNSPLHF.

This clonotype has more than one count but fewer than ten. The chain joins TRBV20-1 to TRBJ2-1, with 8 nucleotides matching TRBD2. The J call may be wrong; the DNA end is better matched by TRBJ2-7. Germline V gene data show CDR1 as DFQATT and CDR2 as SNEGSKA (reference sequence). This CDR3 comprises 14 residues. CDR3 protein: CSANLAGASYEQYF. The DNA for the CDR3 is TGCAGTGCTAATCTAGCGGGCGCTTCCTACGAGCAGTACTTC.

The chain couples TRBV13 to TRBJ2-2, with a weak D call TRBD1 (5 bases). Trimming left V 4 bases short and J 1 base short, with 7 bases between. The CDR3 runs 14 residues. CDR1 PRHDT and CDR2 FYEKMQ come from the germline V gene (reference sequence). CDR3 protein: CASSYQGNTGELFF. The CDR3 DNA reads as TGTGCCAGCAGCTATCAGGGGAACACCGGGGAGCTGTTTTTT.